This entry concerns a single T cell receptor (beta chain). This entry belongs to a study of cytomegalovirus exposure and HLA in healthy donors. The PCR ran on 60 Vbeta and 13 Jbeta primers. Here immunoSEQ multiplex PCR was the method, and the copy in TCRdb shows in-frame clones only, minus some. This sample has 200,000 to 250,000 clones, with about 77% found just once. Trimming removed 4 bases at V and 2 bases at J, with 14 bases between. Germline V gene data show CDR1 as SGHDN and CDR2 as FVKESK. CDR3 length: 15 residues. V gene TRBV14 combines with J gene TRBJ2-5; D is possibly TRBD1 (6 bases). This receptor was identified in a woman aged 30 to 39 in good health and CMV-seronegative. The source material was PBMCs. This CDR3 reads CASSRSGDGQETQYF. Here the CDR3 DNA reads TGTGCCAGCAGCCGTTCAGGGGATGGTCAAGAGACCCAGTACTTC. Together with reference TRBV14 and TRBJ2-5, the CDR3 gives the full variable domain: EAGVTQFPSHSVIEKGQTVTLRCDPISGHDNLYWYRRVMGKEIKFLLHFVKESKQDESGMPNNRFLAERTGGTYSTLKVQPAELEDSGVYFCASSRSGDGQETQYFGPGTRLLVL.